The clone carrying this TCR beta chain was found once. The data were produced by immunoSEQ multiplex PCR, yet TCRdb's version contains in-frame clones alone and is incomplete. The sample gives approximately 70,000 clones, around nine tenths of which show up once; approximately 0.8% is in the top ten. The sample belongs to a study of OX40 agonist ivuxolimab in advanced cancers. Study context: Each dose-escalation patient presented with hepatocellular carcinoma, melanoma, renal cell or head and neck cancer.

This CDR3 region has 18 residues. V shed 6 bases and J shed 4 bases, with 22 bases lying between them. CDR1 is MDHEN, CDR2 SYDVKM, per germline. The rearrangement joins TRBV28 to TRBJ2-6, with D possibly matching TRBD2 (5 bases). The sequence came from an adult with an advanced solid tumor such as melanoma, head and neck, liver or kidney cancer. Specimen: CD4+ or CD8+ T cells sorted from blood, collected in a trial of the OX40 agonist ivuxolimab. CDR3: CASRPYSWGVSGANVLTF. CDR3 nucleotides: TGTGCCAGCAGACCCTACAGTTGGGGAGTGTCCGGGGCCAACGTCCTGACTTTC.